The clone carrying this T cell receptor beta chain is a singleton in its sample. Self-reported history from a screening survey and questionnaire set each donor's cohort. Trimming shortened V by 5 bases and J by 5 bases, and 4 bases separated the two germline ends. Germline V lookup: CDR1 LNHDA, CDR2 SQIVND (reference sequence). This CDR3 contains 12 residues. The source of the sample is a study of blood T cell repertoires in COVID-19. Overall study: Sites in the United States, Italy and Spain provided acute and convalescent COVID-19 samples.

TCRdb's copy holds only in-frame clones and misses some; the assay was immunoSEQ multiplex PCR. The sample has approximately 250,000 clones, almost 85% seen once. The material sequenced was PBMCs or T cells enriched from blood (not recorded which). The receptor's source is a man in his forties or fifties who had recovered from COVID-19. This chain uses TRBV19 with TRBJ1-6, with D unresolved. CDR3 amino acids: CASSLHNSPLHF. In DNA form, the CDR3 reads TGTGCCAGTAGTCTTCATAATTCACCCCTCCACTTT.